This record covers a single T cell receptor beta chain. The sample originates from a study of cytomegalovirus exposure and HLA in healthy donors. CDR1 KGHSH and CDR2 LQKENI come from the germline V gene. V dropped 3 bases and J dropped 10; count of bases not matched to a gene: 11. This CDR3 is built from 14 residues. Primers for the PCR totalled 60 Vbeta and 13 Jbeta. TCRdb's table, derived via immunoSEQ multiplex PCR, lists solely in-frame clones and lacks some. The repertoire holds 150,000 to 200,000 clones, with roughly 75% as singletons. The source of this sequence is a woman in her twenties or thirties in good health and CMV-seronegative. This chain connects TRBV18 to TRBJ1-1, with 7 positions matching TRBD1. Specimen: PBMCs. CDR3 residues: CASSPPLTGVGAFF. The CDR3 DNA follows: TGTGCCAGCTCACCGCCCCTCACAGGGGTGGGAGCTTTCTTT.